Each of the 20 T cell receptor beta chains below was sequenced from the same sample in a study of radiation and T cells in renal cell carcinoma. Repertoires were generated with immunoSEQ multiplex PCR, while TCRdb's copy carries only in-frame clones and drops some. The sample has approximately 25,000 clones, around half seen once. The treatment: treatment-naive control, cytoreductive nephrectomy. The sequencing here drew on tumor tissue, taken from a patient whose treatment was nephrectomy without radiotherapy. Receptor source: a human donor with renal cell carcinoma.

This clone turned up a few times. The chain uses TRBV4-3 and TRBJ2-7; tentatively, D is TRBD2 (5 bases). CDR1 and CDR2 (germline): LGHNA, YSLEER. V was trimmed by 1 base and J by 4 bases, leaving 14 bases between them. The CDR3 covers 15 residues. The DNA for the CDR3 is TGCGCCAGCAGCCAAGTCCCGGGAATGGGTTACGAGCAGTACTTC. Its protein product is CASSQVPGMGYEQYF.

This clone has more than one count but fewer than ten. The chain links TRBV4-3 to TRBJ1-2, with a tentative D call TRBD1 (6 bases). The CDR3 is 18 amino acids. V dropped 1 base and J dropped 3 bases, with 21 bases sitting between them. In germline, CDR1 is LGHNA, CDR2 YSLEER. Here the CDR3 DNA reads TGCGCCAGCAGCCAAGTGGGCAGGGGCAACAATCAGTACTATGGCTACACCTTC. Amino acids: CASSQVGRGNNQYYGYTF.

CDR3 sequence reads: CASSHRGTSGRYEQYF. The CDR3 region has the DNA TGCGCCAGCAGTCACCGGGGGACTAGCGGAAGGTACGAGCAGTACTTC. This chain connects TRBV4-1 to TRBJ2-7, with 11 nucleotides matching TRBD2. From germline, CDR1 is MGHRA and CDR2 YSYEKL. The CDR3 has 16 residues. V gave up 6 bases and J gave up 4 bases; unmatched junction bases: 11.

The J gene is TRBJ2-3, the V gene TRBV14; maybe TRBD2 (6 bases). Trimming removed 2 bases at V and 3 bases at J, with 18 bases between. CDR3 length: 17 amino acids. The V gene's germline CDR1 is SGHDN and CDR2 FVKESK. CDR3 amino acids: CASSQNSGREETDTQYF. The CDR3 DNA is TGTGCCAGCAGCCAAAATTCGGGTAGGGAGGAGACAGATACGCAGTATTTT.

This chain uses TRBV25-1 with TRBJ2-7; D gene unclear. Between the trimmed V and J ends, which lost 11 bases and 2 bases, there was a span of 16 bases. CDR3 size: 13 residues. The V gene's germline CDR1 is MGHDK and CDR2 SYGVNS. For the CDR3, the DNA is TGTGCCGTTCAAGGGTACGGAACCTACGAGCAGTACTTC. Translation gives CAVQGYGTYEQYF.

The chain joins TRBV7-9 to TRBJ1-2; no reliable D call. Germline loops: CDR1 SEHNR, CDR2 FQNEAQ (reference sequence). The CDR3 loop spans 12 amino acids. V was pared by 4 bases and J by 4 bases, with 7 bases between. CDR3 bases: TGTGCCAGCAGCTCAGACTTCTATGGCTACACCTTC. Protein product: CASSSDFYGYTF. The complete variable domain, with remaining parts taken from reference TRBV7-9 and TRBJ1-2, reads DTGVSQNPRHKITKRGQNVTFRCDPISEHNRLYWYRQTLGQGPEFLTYFQNEAQLEKSRLLSDRFSAERPKGSFSTLEIQRTEQGDSAMYLCASSSDFYGYTFGSGTRLTVV.

The V call is TRBV4-3, the J call TRBJ2-3; 7 positions match TRBD2. J lost 1 base, V lost 0 bases, and 7 bases had no gene match. This CDR3 is 17 amino acids long. Germline V gene lookup returns CDR1 LGHNA and CDR2 YSLEER. The CDR3 reads CASSQEIGAGGTDTQYF. Here the CDR3 DNA reads TGCGCCAGCAGCCAAGAGATCGGGGCGGGGGGCACAGATACGCAGTATTTT.

The genes are TRBV2 and TRBJ2-5; TRBD1 matches at 7 bases. The CDR3 extends over 14 amino acids. Germline CDR1 SNHLY, CDR2 FYNNEI. The V segment lost 5 bases and the J segment 4 bases; nucleotides outside the gene matches: 7. The CDR3 DNA sequence: TGTGCCAGCAGTAGACCCCCAGGGGGAGAGACCCAGTACTTC. It codes for CASSRPPGGETQYF.

The V call is TRBV5-1, the J call TRBJ2-7, with D perhaps TRBD2 (5 bases). The CDR3 extends over 13 amino acids. V lost 5 bases and J lost 0, with 9 bases in between. Germline V lookup: CDR1 SGHRS, CDR2 YFSETQ. The CDR3 coding sequence is TGCGCCAGCAGGATGACTACCTCCTACGAGCAGTACTTC. Its protein product is CASRMTTSYEQYF.

The chain carries TRBV9 and TRBJ2-3, with 8 bases identical to TRBD2. CDR3 length equals 17 residues. V lost 4 bases to trimming and J lost 3 bases; unmatched junction nucleotides: 13. Germline V gene data show CDR1 as SGDLS and CDR2 as YYNGEE. CDR3 nucleotides: TGTGCCAGCAGCCGGGAGGGGCGGGGTCGAGGAACAGATACGCAGTATTTT. Its translation is CASSREGRGRGTDTQYF.

This clone was seen only a few times. The gene calls are TRBV5-6 and TRBJ1-5; the D gene is possibly TRBD1 (6 bases). Trimming left V 0 bases short and J 6 bases short, with 13 bases between. Per germline, CDR1 SGHDT and CDR2 YYEEEE. The CDR3 covers 15 residues. DNA of the CDR3: TGTGCCAGCAGCTTGGGGGGGGCCAGAATTCAGCCCCAGCATTTT. Its protein is CASSLGGARIQPQHF.

This clone was found a few times. The J gene is TRBJ1-2, the V gene TRBV29-1; D gene ambiguous. Germline loops: CDR1 SQVTM, CDR2 ANQGSEA. Trimming took off 6 bases at V and 6 bases at J, with 11 bases between the two ends. This CDR3 is 11 amino acids long. The CDR3 sequence: CSVDKGNGYTF. CDR3 coding DNA: TGCAGCGTAGACAAGGGCAATGGCTACACCTTC.

V usage is TRBV29-1 and J usage is TRBJ1-1; 10 bases are shared with TRBD1. The CDR3 consists of 13 residues. V was clipped by 6 bases and J by 1 base; unmatched bases: 2. Germline V gene lookup returns CDR1 SQVTM and CDR2 ANQGSEA. CDR3 residues: CSVWDRGNTEAFF. The CDR3 coding sequence is TGCAGCGTCTGGGACAGGGGGAACACTGAAGCTTTCTTT. The variable domain in full, with the rest retrieved from reference TRBV29-1 and TRBJ1-1, is SAVISQKPSRDICQRGTSLTIQCQVDSQVTMMFWYRQQPGQSLTLIATANQGSEATYESGFVIDKFPISRPNLTFSTLTVSNMSPEDSSIYLCSVWDRGNTEAFFGQGTRLTVV.

This clone was picked up many times. J is TRBJ2-3 and V is TRBV4-2; TRBD2 might be the D (5 bases). Germline V gene sequence: CDR1 LGHNA, CDR2 YNFKEQ. V lost 1 base, J lost 6 bases, and 11 bases lay in between. CDR3 length: 14 amino acids. CDR3: CASSQGRGSDTQYF. The CDR3 DNA reads as TGTGCCAGCAGCCAAGGGCGCGGGTCGGATACGCAGTATTTT.

This clone was observed a handful of times. At the DNA level, this CDR3 is encoded by other sequences in the same sample as well. The CDR3 here is CASSPQVGTEAFF. The CDR3 DNA is TGTGCCAGCTCACCACAAGTCGGCACTGAAGCTTTCTTT. This sequence joins TRBV18 and TRBJ1-1; D gene ambiguous. CDR3 length equals 13 residues. Germline values: CDR1 KGHSH, CDR2 LQKENI. The V and J ends lost 1 base and 4 bases respectively, with 7 bases between them.

The CDR3 DNA reads as TGTGCCAGCAGCCAAAAGGACTTACTGAGGGAGCAGTACTTC. This translates into CASSQKDLLREQYF. V and J are TRBV7-9 and TRBJ2-7, with D possibly TRBD2 on 5 matching bases. The germline V gene encodes CDR1 SEHNR and CDR2 FQNEAQ (reference sequence). Trimming shortened V by 5 bases and J by 7 bases, and 18 bases separated the two germline ends. This CDR3 has 14 residues.

CDR3 loop: CASSNGGGPYNEQFF. CDR3 in DNA: TGTGCCAGCAGTAACGGGGGGGGCCCATACAATGAGCAGTTCTTC. The chain joins TRBV6-6 to TRBJ2-1; 8 nucleotides line up with TRBD2. CDR1 and CDR2 from the germline V gene are MNHNY and SVGAGI (reference sequence). J lost 4 bases, V lost 5 bases, and 7 bases had no gene match. The CDR3 sequence is 15 residues long.

This clone was counted a single time. This chain uses TRBV6-6 with TRBJ2-2; D remains unclear. The CDR3 is 12 residues long. In germline, CDR1 is MNHNY, CDR2 SVGAGI (reference sequence). Trimming cost V 5 bases and J 6 bases, with 7 bases left between them. The CDR3 sequence is CASSPTSGELFF. DNA for the CDR3: TGTGCCAGCAGTCCCACCTCCGGGGAGCTGTTTTTT.

V usage is TRBV7-2 and J usage is TRBJ1-2; weak D call: TRBD1 (5 bases). This CDR3 spans 16 amino acids. The germline V and J ends were trimmed by 5 bases and 0 bases, with 16 bases remaining between them. The V gene's germline CDR1 is SGHTA and CDR2 FQGNSA. The CDR3 nucleotides are TGTGCCAGCAGCCAAGGGGCCATCGGTGCTAACTATGGCTACACCTTC. It translates to CASSQGAIGANYGYTF. Filled out from reference TRBV7-2 and TRBJ1-2, the complete variable domain reads GAGVSQSPSNKVTEKGKDVELRCDPISGHTALYWYRQSLGQGLEFLIYFQGNSAPDKSGLPSDRFSAERTGGSVSTLTIQRTQQEDSAVYLCASSQGAIGANYGYTFGSGTRLTVV.

The chain uses TRBV9 and TRBJ2-6; a weak D match, TRBD1 (9 bases). Trimming pared 3 bases from V and 2 bases from J, leaving 18 bases between. The CDR3 contains 18 residues. CDR1 and CDR2 from the germline V gene are SGDLS and YYNGEE. The CDR3 here is CASSARGDRATGANVLTF. CDR3 DNA: TGTGCCAGCAGCGCGCGGGGGGACAGGGCCACTGGGGCCAACGTCCTGACTTTC. Looking up the rest from reference TRBV9 and TRBJ2-6 gives the full variable domain: DSGVTQTPKHLITATGQRVTLRCSPRSGDLSVYWYQQSLDQGLQFLIQYYNGEERAKGNILERFSAQQFPDLHSELNLSSLELGDSALYFCASSARGDRATGANVLTFGAGSRLTVL.